A selection of T cell receptor beta chains follows, all from one sample in a study of blood T cell repertoires in COVID-19. Here immunoSEQ multiplex PCR was the method, and the copy in TCRdb shows in-frame clones only, minus some. There are approximately 210,000 clones in the sample; 80% to 90% occur only once, and around 8.7% lies in the top ten. Sequenced input: peripheral blood. The origin of the receptors is a woman between 50 and 59 years old with acute or convalescent COVID-19. Each CDR3 is given without its conserved first and last residue. Each record gives: V gene, clone size, J gene, CDR3 protein. Clone size is not always given. Where it is, it says once, few, many or a class for expanded clones.

v_gene: TRBV10-2; abundance: NA; j_gene: TRBJ1-4; CDR3aa: ASSDQNEKLF
v_gene: TRBV3-1/TRBV3-2; abundance: NA; j_gene: TRBJ2-7; CDR3aa: ASSQGLAGGPTYEQY
v_gene: TRBV3-1/TRBV3-2; abundance: NA; j_gene: TRBJ1-3; CDR3aa: ASSRLDRAISGNTIY
v_gene: TRBV3-1/TRBV3-2; abundance: NA; j_gene: TRBJ2-7; CDR3aa: ASSRRGTGGYEQY
v_gene: TRBV27; abundance: NA; j_gene: TRBJ2-6; CDR3aa: ASSPGTTPSGANVLT
v_gene: TRBV24-1; abundance: NA; j_gene: TRBJ1-1; CDR3aa: ATTSPVDQEVRSPEAF
v_gene: TRBV27; abundance: NA; j_gene: TRBJ2-7; CDR3aa: ASSTRTSGRAIYEQY
v_gene: TRBV2; abundance: NA; j_gene: TRBJ2-2; CDR3aa: ASREDRANTGELF
v_gene: TRBV18; abundance: NA; j_gene: TRBJ2-1; CDR3aa: ASSSYRDRIYNEQF
v_gene: TRBV28; abundance: NA; j_gene: TRBJ2-1; CDR3aa: ASSTGGNEQF
v_gene: TRBV2; abundance: NA; j_gene: TRBJ2-4; CDR3aa: ASSAQGIAKNIQY
v_gene: TRBV7-2; abundance: NA; j_gene: TRBJ1-1; CDR3aa: ASSLDWVRGTEAF
v_gene: TRBV9; abundance: NA; j_gene: TRBJ2-5; CDR3aa: ASSVGREQETQY
v_gene: TRBV19; abundance: NA; j_gene: TRBJ2-7; CDR3aa: ASSPLWAGGSYEQY
v_gene: TRBV5-6; abundance: few; j_gene: TRBJ1-4; CDR3aa: ASSLGQPNEKLF
v_gene: TRBV11-2; abundance: once; j_gene: TRBJ1-1; CDR3aa: ASSPPGPNTEAF
v_gene: TRBV7-9; abundance: NA; j_gene: TRBJ2-4; CDR3aa: ASSLTSGLAKNIQY